Listed below are T cell receptor beta chains from one sample, sequenced in a study of beta chain features in type 1 diabetes. Clones were read by immunoSEQ multiplex PCR, and TCRdb kept only the in-frame ones, dropping some. The repertoire holds around 250,000 clones, with approximately 14% as singletons. The sequencing input was naive CD4+ T cells from blood. The receptors were sampled from a man aged 25-45 years with type 1 diabetes. The CDR3 runs from the conserved cysteine through the conserved F or W. D genes are given only for firm matches. Clone size is stated in some rows and not others, as once, few, many or a class when expanded.

J gene	CDR3 length	D gene	clone size	V gene	CDR3 DNA	CDR3 protein
TRBJ2-3	14	-	-	TRBV25-1	TGTGCCAGCAGTGAAGGCGGGGTTAGAGATACGCAGTATTTT	CASSEGGVRDTQYF
TRBJ1-5	15	TRBD1	-	TRBV19	TGTGCCAGTAGCCCCCTGGGGACAGGGGGCCAGCCCCAGCATTTT	CASSPLGTGGQPQHF
TRBJ2-3	14	-	few	TRBV11-2	TGTGCCAGCAGCTTTAACAGGGGCACAGATACGCAGTATTTT	CASSFNRGTDTQYF
TRBJ1-1	15	TRBD1	-	TRBV6-1	TGTGCCAGCAGTGCCCTTCGCACAGGGGGCACTGAAGCTTTCTTT	CASSALRTGGTEAFF
TRBJ2-7	15	TRBD2	few	TRBV28	TGTGCCAGCAGTCCAGGGACTAGGGGACACTACGAGCAGTACTTC	CASSPGTRGHYEQYF
TRBJ2-7	15	TRBD2	few	TRBV6-5	TGTGCCAGCAGATACCCCAGCGGGAGAGGGTACGAGCAGTACTTC	CASRYPSGRGYEQYF
TRBJ1-5	16	TRBD1	-	TRBV2	TGTGCCACCAACGACAGGGCCCTCAATAACAATCAGCCCCAGCATTTT	CATNDRALNNNQPQHF
TRBJ1-2	16	TRBD1	few	TRBV5-1	TGCGCCAGCAGCCCCGTTGGTACCGGGACAGGCGGCGGCTACACCTTC	CASSPVGTGTGGGYTF
TRBJ1-1	13	-	-	TRBV18	TGTGCCAGCTCCCCCACGGCGGGCACTGAAGCTTTCTTT	CASSPTAGTEAFF
TRBJ1-5	12	TRBD1	-	TRBV29-1	TGCAGCGTCGGAACAGGGGTTCAGCCCCAGCATTTT	CSVGTGVQPQHF
TRBJ1-2	14	TRBD1	few	TRBV5-1	TGCGCCAGCAGCTGGATACAGGGGGAGCATGGCTACACCTTC	CASSWIQGEHGYTF
TRBJ2-7	12	-	-	TRBV11-2	TGTGCCAGCAGCTTTAGGGGCAACGAGCAGTACTTC	CASSFRGNEQYF
TRBJ2-4	12	-	-	TRBV30	TGTGCCTCAGACTCTGCCAAAAACATTCAGTACTTC	CASDSAKNIQYF
TRBJ2-5	13	-	-	TRBV11-2	TGTGCCAGCGCTAGGGGTTTACAAGAGACCCAGTACTTC	CASARGLQETQYF
TRBJ2-5	17	TRBD2	-	TRBV5-1	TGCGCCAGCAGCTTGGTTTCTAGCGGGAGGATCCAGGGGACCCAGTACTTC	CASSLVSSGRIQGTQYF
TRBJ2-1	17	TRBD1	-	TRBV7-8	TGTGCCAGCAGCTTCAACTTCGGACAGGCTTCCTACAATGAGCAGTTCTTC	CASSFNFGQASYNEQFF
TRBJ2-5	13	TRBD1	few	TRBV27	TGTGCCACCGGCCGGGACAGGGGTGAGACCCAGTACTTC	CATGRDRGETQYF
TRBJ2-3	18	TRBD2	few	TRBV15	TGTGCCACCAGCAGAGATCGGGCTAGCGGGGGGAGGACAGATACGCAGTATTTT	CATSRDRASGGRTDTQYF
TRBJ1-1	14	-	few	TRBV4-1	TGCGCCAGCAGGAATGGGCCAATGAACACTGAAGCTTTCTTT	CASRNGPMNTEAFF
TRBJ1-5	14	-	few	TRBV7-9	TGTGCCAGCAGCTTAGCGGGGGCGGATCAGCCCCAGCATTTT	CASSLAGADQPQHF
TRBJ2-7	14	TRBD1	-	TRBV7-2	TGTGCCAGCAGCTTGGGGACAGGGGCCTACGAGCAGTACTTC	CASSLGTGAYEQYF
TRBJ2-1	15	TRBD2	few	TRBV30	TGTGCCTGGAATGGCGGGAGGGCCAGCTACAATGAGCAGTTCTTC	CAWNGGRASYNEQFF
TRBJ2-1	15	TRBD2	few	TRBV7-8	TGTGCCAGCAGCTTTTATGCGGGAGCAGTTAATGAGCAGTTCTTC	CASSFYAGAVNEQFF
TRBJ2-7	15	TRBD2	-	TRBV27	TGTGCCAGCAGGGGTGCGGGGGAGAACTCTTACGAGCAGTACTTC	CASRGAGENSYEQYF
TRBJ2-7	13	TRBD1	-	TRBV18	TGTGCCAGCTCATTAGGGACAGCCTACGAGCAGTACTTC	CASSLGTAYEQYF
TRBJ1-1	14	TRBD1	-	TRBV30	TGTGCCTGGTGCCCGACAGGGGGGAACACTGAAGCTTTCTTT	CAWCPTGGNTEAFF
TRBJ2-4	15	TRBD1	few	TRBV5-1	TGCGCCAGCAGCTCGGCCGGGACAGGAGGGAACATTCAGTACTTC	CASSSAGTGGNIQYF
TRBJ2-3	11	TRBD1	few	TRBV5-6	TGTGCCAGCAGCCCGGGACAGGGGGAGTATTTT	CASSPGQGEYF
TRBJ1-2	15	-	-	TRBV6-1	TGTGCCAGCAGTGAAGACGGACAGACTAACTATGGCTACACCTTC	CASSEDGQTNYGYTF
TRBJ2-1	14	TRBD1	-	TRBV6-1	TGTGCCAGCAGTGATACCGGGACAGACAATGAGCAGTTCTTC	CASSDTGTDNEQFF
TRBJ2-5	16	-	few	TRBV15	TGTGCCACCAGCAGAGGGGCATCACCGCCGGGGGAGACCCAGTACTTC	CATSRGASPPGETQYF
TRBJ2-3	16	TRBD2	few	TRBV7-2	TGTGCCAGCAGCCCCATAAGCGGGGCTAGCACAGATACGCAGTATTTT	CASSPISGASTDTQYF
TRBJ2-1	14	-	-	TRBV19	TGTGCCAGTAGTACCAGTCCTAGCACTGATGAGCAGTTCTTC	CASSTSPSTDEQFF
TRBJ1-1	13	-	-	TRBV29-1	TGCAGCGTTGCCCAGAGGCTGAACACTGAAGCTTTCTTT	CSVAQRLNTEAFF
TRBJ2-5	17	TRBD2	few	TRBV4-1	TGCGCCAGCAGCCAGGACGGACTAGCGGGAGGGGAAGTGACCCAGTACTTC	CASSQDGLAGGEVTQYF
TRBJ2-1	15	TRBD2	few	TRBV5-1	TGCGCCAGCAGCTTGCTCGGGAGGACCTACAATGAGCAGTTCTTC	CASSLLGRTYNEQFF
TRBJ2-5	15	TRBD2	few	TRBV14	TGTGCCAGCAGCCCCTCACTAGCGGGAATGGAGACCCAGTACTTC	CASSPSLAGMETQYF
TRBJ1-2	14	-	-	TRBV30	TGTGCCTGGAGCCCCGGGACATCGAACTATGGCTACACCTTC	CAWSPGTSNYGYTF
TRBJ2-5	15	TRBD2	few	TRBV6-5	TGTGCCAGCAGTTACTATAGCGGGAATGGCGAGACCCAGTACTTC	CASSYYSGNGETQYF
TRBJ1-2	12	-	few	TRBV30	TGTGCCTGGAGCTCCGACAGCTATGGCTACACCTTC	CAWSSDSYGYTF
TRBJ2-3	13	TRBD1	-	TRBV2	TGTGCCAGCAGTCGACAGGGGGCAGATACGCAGTATTTT	CASSRQGADTQYF
TRBJ1-1	12	-	-	TRBV7-2	TGTGCCAGCACCCACCTCGAGGGGGAATCTTTCTTT	CASTHLEGESFF
TRBJ2-5	13	-	-	TRBV4-1	TGCGCCAGCAGCCAAGAGTACATCGGGGCCCAGTACTTC	CASSQEYIGAQYF
TRBJ2-5	14	-	few	TRBV11-3	TGTGCCAGCAGCCTAGCAGGGACTGGGCTCAAGGTGTACTTC	CASSLAGTGLKVYF
TRBJ1-2	12	TRBD1	-	TRBV2	TGTGCCAGCAGCGTAGGGACAGGGGGCTACACCTTC	CASSVGTGGYTF
TRBJ2-1	13	TRBD2	-	TRBV28	TGTGCCAGCAGACTAGCGGGAGCCAATGAGCAGTTCTTC	CASRLAGANEQFF
TRBJ2-7	14	-	few	TRBV9	TGTGCCAGAGGACCTCAAGACAGTTCCTACGAGCAGTACTTC	CARGPQDSSYEQYF
TRBJ2-5	15	TRBD2	few	TRBV14	TGTGCCAGCAGCTCAATAGCGGGAGTCGGAGAGACCCAGTACTTC	CASSSIAGVGETQYF
TRBJ2-3	15	-	few	TRBV7-9	TGTGCCAGCAGCCCCAGAGGCTTGAGCACAGATACGCAGTATTTT	CASSPRGLSTDTQYF